This T cell receptor beta chain was sequenced for a study of T cell responses to AZD1222 COVID-19 vaccine. Study results and limitations: Donors were chiefly white British, with a greater number of females, and clonal diversity was perhaps underestimated. Two AZD1222 administrations were followed by greater Spike-specific TCR breadth and depth. Researchers report vaccine-associated CD4 TCRs spanning spike, with dominance at 160-218 and 743-854.

Notes on this clone: Its antigen remains unidentified.

The CDR3 runs 12 residues. The V end lost 3 bases, the J end lost 6 bases, and 7 bases lay between the germline ends. Germline V CDR1 and CDR2: SGHNT, YYREEE (reference sequence). Profiled with immunoSEQ multiplex PCR; TCRdb holds only in-frame clones, not every one. The sample shows fewer than 150,000 clones, 89% of them seen only once. Source: peripheral blood, taken on day 0 of AZD1222 vaccination. This TCR was recovered from an adult in good health. V and J are TRBV5-4 and TRBJ2-4; D uncertain. CDR3 sequence reads: CASSSSLNIQYF. In DNA, the CDR3 is TGTGCCAGCAGCTCGTCTCTAAACATTCAGTACTTC.